Detailed here is one T cell receptor beta chain. Its antigen is currently not known. No base quality values were provided; no much bigger clone lies one nucleotide off. This entry comes from a study of T cells in narcolepsy listed by TCRdb under 2018. Context from the whole study: Patients with narcolepsy type 1 or type 2 (NT1, NT2) and healthy control donors were enrolled in the study. Autoreactive T cells targeting hypocretin neuron self-antigens (hypocretin, TRIB2) were sought in narcolepsy patients, and TCR Vbeta sequencing was used to track clonotypes in blood and CSF. Study-level results and caveats: Autoreactive clonotypes were reported to be detected serially in the blood of the same patients and of different patients, but not in the blood of healthy controls. In plots comparing CSF and blood CD4+ T cell clonotypes from the same patient, HCRT-specific and TRIB2-specific autoreactive clonotypes were highlighted. No sequences matching autoreactive T cell clones were present in some of the blood memory CD4+ repertoires from patients and controls. Patients and controls had similar numbers of sequenced blood memory CD4+ clonotypes, with averages of 38,000 to 50,000 in patients and some 31,000 in controls.

Memory CD4+ T cells were sorted ex vivo from peripheral blood of narcolepsy patients and healthy controls for TCR Vbeta sequencing. Library preparation was by the immunoSEQ multiplex PCR assay. As stored in TCRdb, this immuneACCESS dataset retains in-frame rearrangements with V and J assigned. A fraction of the clones does not appear; measured against another copy, unresolved V genes explain less than half of the discrepancy, and the remainder lacks a known reason. In this sample the table shows tens of thousands of clones, 87% of which occur a single time. The biggest ten clones account for over 0.65% of the sample. What was sequenced was CD45RA- memory CD4+ T cells from PBMCs. Interpreted using the paper, the cell subset or site label stands for: memory T cells sorted ex vivo from peripheral blood. The source of this sequence is a human donor with narcolepsy.

In nucleotides, the sequence is TGTGCCAGCACCACAGGGTCGCCCACCGGGGAGCTGTTTTTT. It is translated as CASTTGSPTGELFF. Rearrangement joined TRBV6-1 to TRBJ2-2; the D segment could be TRBD1, given 6 matching bases. From its cysteine to its phenylalanine, the CDR3 spans 14 amino acids. Only the CDR3 portion is preserved as DNA: 42 bases, with reading frame beginning at the first base. In the germline V gene, CDR1 corresponds to MNHNS and CDR2 to SASEGT. V gives up 7 bases and J gives up 4 bases, and the segment between their germline ends measures 13 bases.